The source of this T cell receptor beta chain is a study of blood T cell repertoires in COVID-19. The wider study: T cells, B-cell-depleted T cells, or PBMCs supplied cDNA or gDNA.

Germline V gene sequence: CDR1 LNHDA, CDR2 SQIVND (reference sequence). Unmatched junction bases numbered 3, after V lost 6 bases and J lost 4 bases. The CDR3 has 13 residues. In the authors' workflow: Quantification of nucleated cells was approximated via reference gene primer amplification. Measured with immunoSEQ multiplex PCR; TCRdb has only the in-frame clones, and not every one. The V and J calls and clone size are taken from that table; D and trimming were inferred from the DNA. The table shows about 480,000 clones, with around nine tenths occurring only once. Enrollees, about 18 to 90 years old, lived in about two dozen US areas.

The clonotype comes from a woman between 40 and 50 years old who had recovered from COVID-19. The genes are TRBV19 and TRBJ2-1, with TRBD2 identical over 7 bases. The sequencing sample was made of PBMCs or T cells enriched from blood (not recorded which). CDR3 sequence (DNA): TGTGCCAGTAGGGGAGGGTCTTACAATGAGCAGTTCTTC. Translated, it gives CASRGGSYNEQFF.